This T cell receptor (beta chain) derives from a study of T cell responses to AZD1222 COVID-19 vaccine. Using immunoSEQ multiplex PCR, the repertoire was profiled, and TCRdb retains in-frame clones only, with some absent. The sample consists of roughly 200,000 clones, 80% to 95% of them appearing once. Whole-study results and caveats: Rises in breadth and depth of Spike-specific TCRs came after two AZD1222 doses. Nearly half of spike-specific TCRs reportedly go after variant regions that carry no mutations. Sampled repertoires all dated from after the peak T cell response.

The CDR3 totals 15 residues. Looked up from germline, CDR1 is SGDLS and CDR2 is YYNGEE. V was pared by 2 bases and J by 4 bases, with 15 bases between. Second-dose timings of about 4 or about 12 weeks were pooled. Of note for this clone: Antigen: not known.

The chain joins TRBV9 to TRBJ1-2, with a tentative D call TRBD1 (6 bases). The material sequenced was peripheral blood, taken 28 days after the second AZD1222 dose. The source of this sequence is an adult who received the AZD1222 COVID-19 vaccine. The CDR3, as DNA: TGTGCCAGCAGCGTCCATGACGAAGGGGGCTATGGCTACACCTTC. Amino acid sequence: CASSVHDEGGYGYTF.